A selection of T cell receptor beta chains follows, all from one sample in a study of neurological immune-mediated disorders. From the 5' RACE reads, TCRdb called clonotypes with MiXCR, one entry per CDR3 protein. The repertoire has 65,000 to 85,000 distinct CDR3 sequences, more than 3% of them found once; the top ten carry roughly 5%. Material for sequencing was PBMCs. The receptors here all came from a woman aged 50 to 60 with multiple sclerosis. The CDR3 runs from the conserved cysteine through the conserved F or W. A D gene is named only where the DNA matches it firmly. Part of the rows lack a size; the others show once, few, many or a class for expanded clones.

CDR3 DNA: TGCGCCAGCAGCTTGTCCGGGAGGGCTGGAAACACCATATATTTT
CDR3 protein: CASSLSGRAGNTIYF
D gene: NA
J gene: TRBJ1-3
clone size: many
V gene: TRBV5-1

CDR3 DNA: TGCAGTGCTCCAAACCCCCCTAACGCGGACAGGGGAACAGATACGCAGTATTTT
CDR3 protein: CSAPNPPNADRGTDTQYF
D gene: TRBD1
J gene: TRBJ2-3
clone size: many
V gene: TRBV20-1

CDR3 DNA: TGCAGTGATAGGCCCAAGGGGGCCACTGAAGCTTTCTTT
CDR3 protein: CSDRPKGATEAFF
D gene: TRBD1
J gene: TRBJ1-1
clone size: few
V gene: TRBV20-1

CDR3 DNA: TGTGCCAGCAGCCCCGGAGGGGTAGTATCAGATACGCAGTATTTT
CDR3 protein: CASSPGGVVSDTQYF
D gene: NA
J gene: TRBJ2-3
clone size: many
V gene: TRBV7-6

CDR3 DNA: TGTGCCAGCAGCTTAAGGGTGGGCGCTGAAGCTTTCTTT
CDR3 protein: CASSLRVGAEAFF
D gene: NA
J gene: TRBJ1-1
clone size: many
V gene: TRBV7-2

CDR3 DNA: TGCAGTGCCCGGGACAGCAATCAGCCCCAGCATTTT
CDR3 protein: CSARDSNQPQHF
D gene: NA
J gene: TRBJ1-5
clone size: many
V gene: TRBV20-1

CDR3 DNA: TGTGCCAGCACCCCCCCGGCTTACAATGAGCAGTTCTTC
CDR3 protein: CASTPPAYNEQFF
D gene: NA
J gene: TRBJ2-1
clone size: many
V gene: TRBV7-8

CDR3 DNA: TGTGCCAGCAGTGACGGCGGGGGGAACACCGGGGAGCTGTTTTTT
CDR3 protein: CASSDGGGNTGELFF
D gene: TRBD2
J gene: TRBJ2-2
clone size: many
V gene: TRBV6-4

CDR3 DNA: TGCAGTGCTAGTCTAGCGGGGAGGACAGATACGCAGTATTTT
CDR3 protein: CSASLAGRTDTQYF
D gene: TRBD2
J gene: TRBJ2-3
clone size: many
V gene: TRBV20-1

CDR3 DNA: TGTGCCAGCAGCTTAGGAGCCAGCGGGAGGGCCCCCACAGATACGCAGTATTTT
CDR3 protein: CASSLGASGRAPTDTQYF
D gene: TRBD2
J gene: TRBJ2-3
clone size: many
V gene: TRBV11-3

CDR3 DNA: TGCAGTGCTAGAGTCCCTAGCGGAGCCCCAGGGGGGGAGCTGTTTTTT
CDR3 protein: CSARVPSGAPGGELFF
D gene: TRBD2
J gene: TRBJ2-2
clone size: many
V gene: TRBV20-1

CDR3 DNA: TGTGCCACCAGTGATGGGGGGAGTTGGAATTCGGGGGAGACCCAGTACTTC
CDR3 protein: CATSDGGSWNSGETQYF
D gene: NA
J gene: TRBJ2-5
clone size: many
V gene: TRBV24-1

CDR3 DNA: TGCGCCAGCAGCCAAGGACACGACAGGTTGAACTATGGCTACACCTTC
CDR3 protein: CASSQGHDRLNYGYTF
D gene: NA
J gene: TRBJ1-2
clone size: many
V gene: TRBV4-1

CDR3 DNA: TGCGCCAGCAGCTTGTCACTACCCACTAGCACAGATACGCAGTATTTT
CDR3 protein: CASSLSLPTSTDTQYF
D gene: NA
J gene: TRBJ2-3
clone size: many
V gene: TRBV5-1

CDR3 DNA: TGCAGTGCTAGAGGGGCTCCTAATCAATATTTT
CDR3 protein: CSARGAPNQYF
D gene: NA
J gene: TRBJ2-3
clone size: many
V gene: TRBV20-1

CDR3 DNA: TGTGCCAGCAGCTTCCGACGACTAGCGGGGGGCACAGATACGCAGTATTTT
CDR3 protein: CASSFRRLAGGTDTQYF
D gene: TRBD2
J gene: TRBJ2-3
clone size: many
V gene: TRBV7-8

CDR3 DNA: TGTGCCAGCAGCTTTACAGGGGGAGGTCAGCCCCAGCATTTT
CDR3 protein: CASSFTGGGQPQHF
D gene: TRBD1
J gene: TRBJ1-5
clone size: many
V gene: TRBV7-2

CDR3 DNA: TGCGCCAGCAGCTTGGGACTCTACAATGAGCAGTTCTTC
CDR3 protein: CASSLGLYNEQFF
D gene: NA
J gene: TRBJ2-1
clone size: many
V gene: TRBV5-1

CDR3 DNA: TGCAGTGCCGTGGGGGGAACCCAGTACTTC
CDR3 protein: CSAVGGTQYF
D gene: NA
J gene: TRBJ2-5
clone size: medium-sized
V gene: TRBV20-1

CDR3 DNA: TGCAGTGCTCCCCATAGCGGGAGTCATGAGCAGTTCTTC
CDR3 protein: CSAPHSGSHEQFF
D gene: TRBD2
J gene: TRBJ2-1
clone size: many
V gene: TRBV20-1

CDR3 DNA: TGTGCCAGCGGCACGCACCGGGCCAGGGGTTACGAGCAGTACTTC
CDR3 protein: CASGTHRARGYEQYF
D gene: NA
J gene: TRBJ2-7
clone size: many
V gene: TRBV6-5

CDR3 DNA: TGCAGTGCCAGGACGAGGGACGAAAAACTGTTTTTT
CDR3 protein: CSARTRDEKLFF
D gene: NA
J gene: TRBJ1-4
clone size: many
V gene: TRBV20-1

CDR3 DNA: TGTGCCAGCAGCCCCCCGGGACAGAGACATGAAAAACTGTTTTTT
CDR3 protein: CASSPPGQRHEKLFF
D gene: TRBD1
J gene: TRBJ1-4
clone size: many
V gene: TRBV7-2

CDR3 DNA: TGTGCCACTGGGACGGAAGAGACCCAGTACTTC
CDR3 protein: CATGTEETQYF
D gene: NA
J gene: TRBJ2-5
clone size: many
V gene: TRBV19

CDR3 DNA: TGTGCCAGCAGCTTGGAACTATCGTACAATGAGCAGTTCTTC
CDR3 protein: CASSLELSYNEQFF
D gene: NA
J gene: TRBJ2-1
clone size: many
V gene: TRBV5-6

CDR3 DNA: TGCAGTGCTAGGGGTATTTCCTACGAGCAGTACTTC
CDR3 protein: CSARGISYEQYF
D gene: NA
J gene: TRBJ2-7
clone size: NA
V gene: TRBV20-1

CDR3 DNA: TGTGCCAGCAGCTTACTTCTTGGGACAGGGGAAGAGACCCAGTACTTC
CDR3 protein: CASSLLLGTGEETQYF
D gene: TRBD1
J gene: TRBJ2-5
clone size: many
V gene: TRBV7-6

CDR3 DNA: TGCAGTGCTAATTTCATGAACACTGAAGCTTTCTTT
CDR3 protein: CSANFMNTEAFF
D gene: NA
J gene: TRBJ1-1
clone size: many
V gene: TRBV20-1

CDR3 DNA: TGCAGTGCTAGAGTTGTGGGGACAGAGGGAAAGTTCTTC
CDR3 protein: CSARVVGTEGKFF
D gene: TRBD1
J gene: TRBJ2-1
clone size: many
V gene: TRBV20-1

CDR3 DNA: TGTGCCAGCAGTGAAAGAATCAGGGCCGGCTACACCTTC
CDR3 protein: CASSERIRAGYTF
D gene: NA
J gene: TRBJ1-2
clone size: few
V gene: TRBV6-1

CDR3 DNA: TGCGCCAGCAGCCAGCTCATAGGGCGGACTGAAGCTTTCTTT
CDR3 protein: CASSQLIGRTEAFF
D gene: NA
J gene: TRBJ1-1
clone size: many
V gene: TRBV4-1

CDR3 DNA: TGTGCCAGCAGTTTATTTGCGGGAGCTGGGGAGACCCAGTACTTC
CDR3 protein: CASSLFAGAGETQYF
D gene: TRBD2
J gene: TRBJ2-5
clone size: many
V gene: TRBV28

CDR3 DNA: TGTGCCAGCAGCTTCCCCCCCCGATTACGGGGGAACTATGGCTACACCTTC
CDR3 protein: CASSFPPRLRGNYGYTF
D gene: NA
J gene: TRBJ1-2
clone size: many
V gene: TRBV5-8

CDR3 DNA: TGTGCCAGCAGCGAGATGGGATTCCAAGAGACCCAGTACTTC
CDR3 protein: CASSEMGFQETQYF
D gene: NA
J gene: TRBJ2-5
clone size: many
V gene: TRBV5-6

CDR3 DNA: TGTGCCAGCAGTCTCGGGTGGGGCAATTCACCCCTCCACTTT
CDR3 protein: CASSLGWGNSPLHF
D gene: NA
J gene: TRBJ1-6
clone size: many
V gene: TRBV27

CDR3 DNA: TGCGCCAGCAGCCCGAATCTGGAGACCCAGTACTTC
CDR3 protein: CASSPNLETQYF
D gene: NA
J gene: TRBJ2-5
clone size: many
V gene: TRBV4-1

CDR3 DNA: TGCGCCAGCAGCTCTAAACCACCTACAGGGGACACTGAAGCTTTCTTT
CDR3 protein: CASSSKPPTGDTEAFF
D gene: TRBD1
J gene: TRBJ1-1
clone size: many
V gene: TRBV5-1

CDR3 DNA: TGCAGTGCACCGAGGATAGCGGGAAACTACGAGCAGTACTTC
CDR3 protein: CSAPRIAGNYEQYF
D gene: TRBD2
J gene: TRBJ2-7
clone size: many
V gene: TRBV20-1

CDR3 DNA: TGCGCCAGCAGCCAAGTAGCTTTGGGACTAGCAGCAGAGACCCAGTACTTC
CDR3 protein: CASSQVALGLAAETQYF
D gene: TRBD2
J gene: TRBJ2-5
clone size: many
V gene: TRBV4-1

CDR3 DNA: TGTGCCAGCAGCGGACCGTTGTTAGATGAAGCTTTCTTT
CDR3 protein: CASSGPLLDEAFF
D gene: NA
J gene: TRBJ1-1
clone size: many
V gene: TRBV2

CDR3 DNA: TGTGCCAGCAGCCTCAGGGGGTCTAGGCAAGAGACCCAGTACTTC
CDR3 protein: CASSLRGSRQETQYF
D gene: TRBD1
J gene: TRBJ2-5
clone size: many
V gene: TRBV7-2

CDR3 DNA: TGTGCCAGCAGCGTTAGAGGGGGGGTGCCGGCAAAACTGTTTTTT
CDR3 protein: CASSVRGGVPAKLFF
D gene: NA
J gene: TRBJ1-4
clone size: many
V gene: TRBV9

CDR3 DNA: TGTGCCACCAGTGATAGCCCCCTCCTAGCGGGGGACTACAATGAGCAGTTCTTC
CDR3 protein: CATSDSPLLAGDYNEQFF
D gene: TRBD2
J gene: TRBJ2-1
clone size: many
V gene: TRBV24-1

CDR3 DNA: TGCAGTGCTAGAGAGGGCAGGGTAGAGACCCAGTACTTC
CDR3 protein: CSAREGRVETQYF
D gene: NA
J gene: TRBJ2-5
clone size: many
V gene: TRBV20-1

CDR3 DNA: TGCAGTGCTCAAGCGGGGGAGGCTTCATCCTACAATGAGCAGTTCTTC
CDR3 protein: CSAQAGEASSYNEQFF
D gene: TRBD2
J gene: TRBJ2-1
clone size: many
V gene: TRBV20-1

CDR3 DNA: TGTGCCACCAGCAGACGCAACAGCAATCAGCCCCAGCATTTT
CDR3 protein: CATSRRNSNQPQHF
D gene: NA
J gene: TRBJ1-5
clone size: NA
V gene: TRBV15

CDR3 DNA: TGTGCCACGGGCAGGGGAAGTACAGATACGCAGTATTTT
CDR3 protein: CATGRGSTDTQYF
D gene: NA
J gene: TRBJ2-3
clone size: many
V gene: TRBV24-1

CDR3 DNA: TGCAGTGCTAGAGATGCTAGCATATTGGTCACAGCCATATACAATGAGCAGTTCTTC
CDR3 protein: CSARDASILVTAIYNEQFF
D gene: NA
J gene: TRBJ2-1
clone size: many
V gene: TRBV20-1

CDR3 DNA: TGTGCCAGCAGTTACTCGAGATCAGGGGGGGCAGGGTACAATGAGCAGTTCTTC
CDR3 protein: CASSYSRSGGAGYNEQFF
D gene: NA
J gene: TRBJ2-1
clone size: many
V gene: TRBV6-6

CDR3 DNA: TGCGCCAGCAGCTTGGTGTCAGGGCAGGGGGAGCAGTACTTC
CDR3 protein: CASSLVSGQGEQYF
D gene: NA
J gene: TRBJ2-7
clone size: many
V gene: TRBV5-1

CDR3 DNA: TGCAGTGCTTCCCTGGACGGAGGCTATGGCTACACCTTC
CDR3 protein: CSASLDGGYGYTF
D gene: NA
J gene: TRBJ1-2
clone size: many
V gene: TRBV20-1

CDR3 DNA: TGTGCCAGCAGTTACAAACAGGATCAATACGAGCAGTACTTC
CDR3 protein: CASSYKQDQYEQYF
D gene: NA
J gene: TRBJ2-7
clone size: many
V gene: TRBV6-5

CDR3 DNA: TGTGCCAGCAGCCACGCTAGTGAAGGGAGCTCCTACAATGAGCAGTTCTTC
CDR3 protein: CASSHASEGSSYNEQFF
D gene: NA
J gene: TRBJ2-1
clone size: many
V gene: TRBV28

CDR3 DNA: TGCAGTGCTCGTCATAGCGGGACCTACGAGCAGTACTTC
CDR3 protein: CSARHSGTYEQYF
D gene: TRBD2
J gene: TRBJ2-7
clone size: NA
V gene: TRBV20-1